This T cell receptor beta chain emerged from a study of blood T cells in healthy people across ages. The wider study: The template switching approach captured approximately one barcoded beta molecule for every two T cells.

PCR was performed a second time for about 7 to 12 cycles using a sample-barcoded 5' primer and a J-beta primer mix. The template-switch adaptor, which had 12 random nucleotides, put a tag on each cDNA molecule. TCRdb reprocessed the 5' RACE reads via MiXCR and lists one record per CDR3 protein. The profile shows 650,000 to 700,000 distinct CDR3 sequences, about 32% of them singletons. Study results and caveats: The study found more naive CD4+ cells and higher diversity in long-lived than aged donors. Across samples, TCR beta diversity tracked strongly with naive T cell percentage.

V was pared by 1 base and J by 4 bases, with 11 bases between. There are 15 residues in the CDR3. Per the germline V gene, CDR1 is SGHVS and CDR2 is FNYEAQ. This clonotype was picked up many times. What it recognizes is unknown. The chain combines TRBV7-6 with TRBJ2-1; D uncertain. Sequencing used blood. The clonotype was recovered from a woman of 80 years or more in good health. Here the CDR3 DNA reads TGTGCCAGCAGCTTAGGACAATCTTATTACAATGAGCAGTTCTTC. This translates into CASSLGQSYYNEQFF.